Below are 5 T cell receptor beta chains sequenced from a single sample in a study of shared clonotypes between healthy human individuals. TCRdb's copy holds only in-frame clones and misses some; the assay was immunoSEQ multiplex PCR. The sample contains roughly 2 million clones, about 95% of which appear only once. Sequenced sample: naive CD4+ T cells sorted from blood. Subset defined: CD45RA+ positively selected. All receptors derive from a man aged 18 to 29 in good health.

This chain uses TRBV29-1 with TRBJ2-7; perhaps TRBD2 as D (5 bases). The length of the CDR3 is 15 residues. Per germline, CDR1 SQVTM and CDR2 ANQGSEA. Trimming removed 6 bases from V and 5 bases from J, with 23 bases in between. CDR3 residues: CSVRPYPRGNDEQYF. In nucleotides, the CDR3 is TGCAGCGTCAGACCTTACCCCCGGGGTAACGACGAGCAGTACTTC.

Turning to this clone: The identical CDR3 is also encoded by other nucleotide sequences in the sample. This chain links TRBV6-5 with TRBJ1-4; D perhaps matches TRBD1 (6 bases). CDR1 and CDR2 from the germline V gene are MNHEY and SVGAGI. The CDR3 is 13 amino acids. Trimming removed 5 bases at V and 5 bases at J, with 9 bases between. The CDR3 reads CASSRTVNEKLFF. In DNA form, the CDR3 reads TGTGCCAGCAGTCGGACAGTGAATGAAAAACTGTTTTTT.

J is TRBJ2-1 and V is TRBV28, with 7 bases that match TRBD2. V was pared by 4 bases and J by 12 bases, with 9 bases of the junction left unmatched. The CDR3 runs to 13 residues. Germline V gene sequence: CDR1 MDHEN, CDR2 SYDVKM. The CDR3: CASSSYTTSRQFF. CDR3 coding DNA: TGTGCCAGCAGTTCCTACACGACTAGCCGGCAGTTCTTC.

V gene TRBV4-3 combines with J gene TRBJ1-2, with D uncertain. Trimming cost V 1 base and J 4 bases, with 13 bases left between them. This CDR3 region has 15 residues. CDR1 is LGHNA and CDR2 is YSLEER in the germline V gene. In DNA form, the CDR3 reads TGCGCCAGCAGCCAAGCCTCTAGGGATGGCTATGGCTACACCTTC. As protein: CASSQASRDGYGYTF.

The chain joins TRBV7-2 to TRBJ1-6, with D uncertain. V lost 5 bases, J lost 5 bases, and 13 bases lay in between. The germline CDR1 and CDR2 sequences are SGHTA and FQGNSA. CDR3 length equals 15 residues. CDR3 residues: CASSQSMGNNSPLHF. The DNA for the CDR3 is TGTGCCAGCAGCCAATCTATGGGTAATAATTCACCCCTCCACTTT.